The present T cell receptor (beta chain) was sequenced within a study of technical replicates of blood from a few donors. TCRdb keeps only in-frame clones here, not all; method: immunoSEQ multiplex PCR. This table holds 79,000 or so clones, approximately 93% found once. Per germline, CDR1 SGHVS and CDR2 FNYEAQ. CDR3 size: 15 residues. The V gene end was trimmed by 6 bases and the J gene end by 9 bases; junction bases not matched to a gene: 13. This sequence was found in a human donor in good health. The chain couples TRBV7-6 to TRBJ2-1; 8 positions match TRBD2. The specimen was T cells isolated from PBMCs. The CDR3 reads CASSFTGGPMGEQFF. The CDR3 DNA is TGTGCCAGCAGTTTTACGGGAGGGCCCATGGGTGAGCAGTTCTTC.